This T cell receptor (beta chain) was recorded in a study of tissue T cells after allogeneic stem cell transplantation. Findings of the study overall: Only a limited share of tissue TCRs appeared in blood or spleen. Anatomically similar tissues had similar TCR repertoires within each patient.

The sample's time point: mouse harvest day 14 after allogeneic transplant. The graft held 10^6 splenic CD5+ T cells and 10^7 T-cell-depleted bone marrow cells. B6 (H2b) cells into BALB/c (H2d) mice; tissues taken at day 7 or 14. With regard to this clone: Antigen specificity is unknown. Genes and germline come from the mouse. The read ends 1 residue before the CDR3 terminus; that terminus is restored from the germline J gene.

Profiled with immunoSEQ multiplex PCR; TCRdb holds only in-frame clones, not every one. The data contain over 2,500 clones, more than 45% of them singletons. The CDR3 spans 14 residues. Germline values: CDR1 KGHTA, CDR2 FQNQQP. The receptor comes from a female BALB/c mouse given C57BL/6 T cells with graft-versus-host disease after an allogeneic hematopoietic cell transplant. The sequenced material came from gut tissue. The genes are TRBV23 and TRBJ2-5; the listed D gene, TRBD1, was not tested against the DNA. The part of the CDR3 DNA that was read is TGCTCCAGCAGTCAAATGGACAGGGGAGACACCCAGTAC. It yields the protein CSSSQMDRGDTQY. The CDR3 reads in full as CSSSQMDRGDTQYF.